Below, 10 T cell receptor beta chains from the same sample are listed, as sequenced in a study of blood T cell repertoires in COVID-19. Libraries were prepared by immunoSEQ multiplex PCR; TCRdb keeps only in-frame clonotypes and omits some of them. The sample has around 120,000 clones; about nine tenths are singletons. Sequencing was done on a sample of peripheral blood. These receptors came from a human donor with active COVID-19. The donor label of this sample is uncertain.

The chain has TRBV19 and TRBJ2-2; D gene unclear. CDR1 and CDR2 from the germline V gene are LNHDA and SQIVND (reference sequence). V lost 3 bases and J lost 5, with 7 bases in between. The CDR3 loop spans 13 amino acids. The DNA of the CDR3 is TGTGCCAGTAGTATTTTTCAAACCGGGGAGCTGTTTTTT. It is translated as CASSIFQTGELFF.

The V and J genes are TRBV3-1 (or the pseudogene TRBV3-2) and TRBJ1-2; 7 nucleotides agree with TRBD1. CDR1 LGHDT and CDR2 YNNKEL come from the germline V gene (reference sequence). The V gene end was trimmed by 0 bases and the J gene end by 5 bases; junction bases not matched to a gene: 9. This CDR3 region has 16 residues. CDR3 sequence (DNA): TGTGCCAGCAGCCAAGAGCGACAGGGCTCCTCTTATGGCTACACCTTC. As protein: CASSQERQGSSYGYTF.

This chain uses TRBV3-1 (or the pseudogene TRBV3-2) with TRBJ1-3; D gene uncertain. Germline CDR1 and CDR2: LGHDT and YNNKEL (reference sequence). The CDR3 totals 17 residues. The V end was cut by 0 bases, the J end by 1 base, with 13 bases between. CDR3 amino acids: CASSQDTPLGSGNTIYF. The CDR3 nucleotides read TGTGCCAGCAGCCAAGATACCCCACTAGGGTCTGGAAACACCATATATTTT.

This clone was seen just once. The chain joins TRBV19 to TRBJ1-3, with 7 bases aligning to TRBD1. This CDR3 is 15 amino acids long. With 5 bases clipped from V and 7 bases from J, the junction kept 11 bases outside the gene matches. Germline CDR1 and CDR2: LNHDA and SQIVND (reference sequence). Written as DNA, the CDR3 is TGTGCCAGTAGTCCTACAGGGGTTACTTGGAACACCATATATTTT. Translation: CASSPTGVTWNTIYF. Using reference TRBV19 and TRBJ1-3 for the parts outside the CDR3, the full variable domain is DGGITQSPKYLFRKEGQNVTLSCEQNLNHDAMYWYRQDPGQGLRLIYYSQIVNDFQKGDIAEGYSVSREKKESFPLTVTSAQKNPTAFYLCASSPTGVTWNTIYFGEGSWLTVV.

The rearrangement uses TRBV18 and TRBJ1-2; the match to TRBD1 covers 7 bases. This CDR3 contains 15 residues. In germline, CDR1 is KGHSH, CDR2 LQKENI. The V and J ends lost 3 bases and 3 bases, in that order; junction bases with no gene match: 7. DNA for the CDR3: TGTGCCAGCTCACCCAGGGGGGCAGAAGACTATGGCTACACCTTC. Protein: CASSPRGAEDYGYTF.

The rearrangement links TRBV3-1 (or the pseudogene TRBV3-2) to TRBJ1-6, with D maybe TRBD1 (6 bases). Germline V gene lookup returns CDR1 LGHDT and CDR2 YNNKEL (reference sequence). V dropped 6 bases and J dropped 7 bases, with 13 bases sitting between them. CDR3 size: 14 residues. The CDR3 DNA reads TGTGCCAGCAGTCCAAGGGGGGGGAATTCACCCCTCCACTTT. Its protein product is CASSPRGGNSPLHF.

The chain uses TRBV5-5 and TRBJ1-4; the D is unclear. The CDR3 covers 13 residues. Germline assignment: CDR1 SGHKS and CDR2 YYEKEE (reference sequence). The V and J ends lost 1 base and 5 bases respectively, with 6 bases between them. The CDR3 DNA sequence: TGTGCCAGCAGCTTGTCCTTGAATGAAAAACTGTTTTTT. Translated, it gives CASSLSLNEKLFF.

The genes are TRBV30 and TRBJ2-1, with 8 bases fitting TRBD2. V lost 0 bases and J lost 10; bases outside the gene matches: 5. Germline CDR1 is GTSNPN and CDR2 is SVGIG (reference sequence). The CDR3 extends over 13 amino acids. This CDR3 reads CAWSVGLEGEQFF. DNA of the CDR3: TGTGCCTGGAGTGTGGGACTAGAAGGCGAGCAGTTCTTC.

In DNA form, the CDR3 reads TGTGCCAGCAGCGTAGCAAATTACAGGAACTATAGCAATCAGCCCCAGCATTTT. This gives the protein CASSVANYRNYSNQPQHF. V usage is TRBV9 and J usage is TRBJ1-5; tentatively, D is TRBD1 (5 bases). The CDR3 is 18 residues long. V lost 0 bases and J 0 bases, leaving 16 bases between the germline ends. Germline V lookup: CDR1 SGDLS, CDR2 YYNGEE.

This clone was found a few times. V and J are TRBV9 and TRBJ2-2; D may be TRBD2 (5 bases). Germline CDR1 reads SGDLS; CDR2 reads YYNGEE. V was shortened by 4 bases and J by 5 bases, with 21 bases between the two germline ends. This CDR3 region has 17 residues. The CDR3 protein is CASSTPSSRETTGELFF. The CDR3 nucleotides are TGTGCCAGCAGCACCCCCTCCAGCCGGGAAACTACCGGGGAGCTGTTTTTT.